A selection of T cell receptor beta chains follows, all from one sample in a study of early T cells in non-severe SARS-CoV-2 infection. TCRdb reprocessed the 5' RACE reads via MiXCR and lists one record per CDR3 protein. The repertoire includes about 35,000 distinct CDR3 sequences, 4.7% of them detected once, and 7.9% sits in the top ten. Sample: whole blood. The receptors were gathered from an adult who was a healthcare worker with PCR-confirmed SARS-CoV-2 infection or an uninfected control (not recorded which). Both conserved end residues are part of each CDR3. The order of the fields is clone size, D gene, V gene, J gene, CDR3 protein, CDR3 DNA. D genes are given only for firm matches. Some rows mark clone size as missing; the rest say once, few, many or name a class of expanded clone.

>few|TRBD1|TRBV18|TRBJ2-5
CASSPRTGETQYF
TGTGCCAGCTCACCGCGGACAGGGGAGACCCAGTACTTC
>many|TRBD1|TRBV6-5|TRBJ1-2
CASSLQRTGGTYGYTF
TGTGCCAGCAGTTTACAAAGGACAGGGGGAACCTATGGCTACACCTTC
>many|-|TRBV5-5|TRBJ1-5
CASSLGEQPQHF
TGTGCCAGCAGCTTGGGAGAGCAGCCCCAGCATTTT
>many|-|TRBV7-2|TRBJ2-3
CASSLAGASGDTQYF
TGTGCCAGCAGCTTAGCGGGGGCGAGCGGAGATACGCAGTATTTT
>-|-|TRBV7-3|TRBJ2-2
CASSFSGQGSEELFF
TGTGCCAGCAGCTTCTCCGGGCAGGGGAGCGAGGAGCTGTTTTTT
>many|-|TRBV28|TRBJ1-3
CASISGQGSGNTIYF
TGTGCCAGCATCTCTGGCCAGGGTTCTGGAAACACCATATATTTT
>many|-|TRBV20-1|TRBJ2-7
CSARRGSANSYEQYF
TGCAGTGCTAGAAGGGGCTCAGCCAACTCCTACGAGCAGTACTTC
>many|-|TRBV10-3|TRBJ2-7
CAISEQGDEQYF
TGTGCCATCAGTGAACAGGGCGACGAGCAGTACTTC
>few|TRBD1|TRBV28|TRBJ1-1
CASIQGQGVIHEAFF
TGTGCCAGCATTCAAGGACAGGGGGTTATCCATGAAGCTTTCTTT
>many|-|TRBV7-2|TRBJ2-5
CASSWAEGSETQYF
TGTGCCAGCAGCTGGGCGGAGGGTTCAGAGACCCAGTACTTC
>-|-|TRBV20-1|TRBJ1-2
CRDGGSYGYTF
TGCAGGGACGGGGGTAGCTATGGCTACACCTTC
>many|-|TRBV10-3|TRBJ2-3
CAISEPGQRTDTQYF
TGTGCCATCAGTGAACCAGGACAACGCACAGATACGCAGTATTTT
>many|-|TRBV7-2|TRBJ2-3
CASSRGLWTDTQYF
TGTGCCAGCAGCCGGGGGCTCTGGACAGATACGCAGTATTTT
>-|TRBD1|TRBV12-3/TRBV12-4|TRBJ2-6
CASSTLWTGYGANVLTF
TGTGCCAGCAGTACTTTGTGGACAGGGTATGGGGCCAACGTCCTGACTTTC
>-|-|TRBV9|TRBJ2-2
CASSVVGGANTGELFF
TGTGCCAGCAGCGTAGTTGGCGGAGCGAACACCGGGGAGCTGTTTTTT
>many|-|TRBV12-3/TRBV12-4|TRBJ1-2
CASSLGAHSGYTF
TGTGCCAGCAGTTTAGGGGCCCACAGTGGCTACACCTTC
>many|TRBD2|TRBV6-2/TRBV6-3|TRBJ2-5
CASSKGTSGQETQYF
TGTGCCAGCAGTAAAGGGACTAGCGGGCAAGAGACCCAGTACTTC
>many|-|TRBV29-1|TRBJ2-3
CSVESPSGSTDTQYF
TGCAGCGTTGAATCCCCCAGCGGGAGCACAGATACGCAGTATTTT
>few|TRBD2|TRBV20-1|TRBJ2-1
CSAFRLAPYNEQFF
TGCAGTGCTTTCAGACTAGCGCCATACAATGAGCAGTTCTTC